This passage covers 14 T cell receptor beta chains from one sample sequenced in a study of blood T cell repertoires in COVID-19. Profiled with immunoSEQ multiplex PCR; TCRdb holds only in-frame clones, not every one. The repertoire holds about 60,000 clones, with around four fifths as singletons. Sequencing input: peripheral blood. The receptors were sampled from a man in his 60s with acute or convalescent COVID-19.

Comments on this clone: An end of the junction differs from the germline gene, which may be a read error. In DNA form, the CDR3 reads TGTGCTAGTAGTTTGGGGGGACAGGGTGGCGAAAAACTGTTTTTT. This gives the protein CASSLGGQGGEKLFF. This sequence joins TRBV12-5 and TRBJ1-4; TRBD1 matches at 9 bases. The germline V gene has CDR1 LGHNT and CDR2 FRNRAP. The CDR3 extends over 15 amino acids.

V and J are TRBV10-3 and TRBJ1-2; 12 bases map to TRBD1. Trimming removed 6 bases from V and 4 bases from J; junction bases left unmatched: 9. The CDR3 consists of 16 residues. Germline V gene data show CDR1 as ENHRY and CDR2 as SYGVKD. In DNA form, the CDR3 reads TGTGCCATCAGAGACCGGGACAGGGGGCCTCTCTATGGCTACACCTTC. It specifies CAIRDRDRGPLYGYTF.

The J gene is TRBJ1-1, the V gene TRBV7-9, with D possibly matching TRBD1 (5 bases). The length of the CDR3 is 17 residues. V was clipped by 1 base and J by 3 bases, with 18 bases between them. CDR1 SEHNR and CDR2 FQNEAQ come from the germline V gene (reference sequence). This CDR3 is CASSLVHTTGTDTEAFF. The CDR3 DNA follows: TGTGCCAGCAGCTTAGTCCATACTACGGGGACTGACACTGAAGCTTTCTTT.

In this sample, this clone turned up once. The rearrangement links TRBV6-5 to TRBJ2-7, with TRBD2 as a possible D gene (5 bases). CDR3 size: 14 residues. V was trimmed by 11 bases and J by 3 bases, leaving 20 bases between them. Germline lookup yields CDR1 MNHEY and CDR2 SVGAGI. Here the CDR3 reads CALRRAYPNYEQYF. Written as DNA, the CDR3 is TGTGCCCTACGGCGGGCCTATCCCAACTACGAGCAGTACTTC.

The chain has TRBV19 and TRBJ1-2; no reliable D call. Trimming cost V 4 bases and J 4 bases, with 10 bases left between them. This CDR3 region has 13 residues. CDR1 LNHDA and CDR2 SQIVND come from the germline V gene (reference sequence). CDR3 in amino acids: CASSKRTIYGYTF. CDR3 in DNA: TGTGCCAGTAGTAAAAGAACTATCTATGGCTACACCTTC.

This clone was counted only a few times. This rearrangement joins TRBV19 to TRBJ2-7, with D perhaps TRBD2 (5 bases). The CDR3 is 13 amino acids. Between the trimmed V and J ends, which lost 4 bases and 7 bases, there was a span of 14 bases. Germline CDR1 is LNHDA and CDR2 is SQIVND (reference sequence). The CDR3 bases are TGTGCCAGTAGTACAGCACACCGCGGGGAGCAGTACTTC. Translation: CASSTAHRGEQYF.

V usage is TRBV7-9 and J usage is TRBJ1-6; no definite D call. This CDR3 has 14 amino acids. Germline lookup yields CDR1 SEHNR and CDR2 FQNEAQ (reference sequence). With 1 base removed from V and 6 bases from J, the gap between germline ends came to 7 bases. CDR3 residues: CASSLGGSNSPLHF. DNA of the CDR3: TGTGCCAGCAGCTTAGGCGGTAGTAATTCACCCCTCCACTTT. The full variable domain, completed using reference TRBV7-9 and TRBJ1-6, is DTGVSQNPRHKITKRGQNVTFRCDPISEHNRLYWYRQTLGQGPEFLTYFQNEAQLEKSRLLSDRFSAERPKGSFSTLEIQRTEQGDSAMYLCASSLGGSNSPLHFGNGTRLTVT.

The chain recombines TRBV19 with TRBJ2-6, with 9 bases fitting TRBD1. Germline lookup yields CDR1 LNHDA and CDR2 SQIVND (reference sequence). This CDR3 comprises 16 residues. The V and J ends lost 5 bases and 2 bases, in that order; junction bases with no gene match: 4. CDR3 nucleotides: TGTGCCAGTAGTGCCCGGGACAGGGCTGGGGCCAACGTCCTGACTTTC. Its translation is CASSARDRAGANVLTF.

For the CDR3, the DNA is TGTGCCAGTAGAGGCAGGGCTCAGCCCCAGCATTTT. It specifies CASRGRAQPQHF. The chain carries TRBV19 and TRBJ1-5, with a tentative D call TRBD1 (5 bases). CDR1 and CDR2 from the germline V gene are LNHDA and SQIVND (reference sequence). V was shortened by 6 bases and J by 6 bases, with 9 bases between the two germline ends. The length of the CDR3 is 12 residues.

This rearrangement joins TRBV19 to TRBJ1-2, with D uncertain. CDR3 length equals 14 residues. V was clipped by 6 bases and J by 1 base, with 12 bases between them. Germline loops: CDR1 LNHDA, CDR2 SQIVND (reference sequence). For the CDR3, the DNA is TGTGCCAGTAGCCCCCAGGAGGGTAACTATGGCTACACCTTC. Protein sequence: CASSPQEGNYGYTF.

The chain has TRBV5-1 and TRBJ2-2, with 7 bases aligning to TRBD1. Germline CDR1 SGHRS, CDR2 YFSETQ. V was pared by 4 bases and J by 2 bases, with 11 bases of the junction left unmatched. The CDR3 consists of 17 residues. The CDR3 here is CASSLGQSLRNTGELFF. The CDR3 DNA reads TGCGCCAGCAGCCTGGGACAGTCCCTAAGAAACACCGGGGAGCTGTTTTTT.

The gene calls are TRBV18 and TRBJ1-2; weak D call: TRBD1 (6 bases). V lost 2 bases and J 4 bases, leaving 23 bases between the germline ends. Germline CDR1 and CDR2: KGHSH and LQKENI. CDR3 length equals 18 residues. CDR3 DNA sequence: TGTGCCAGCTCACCAGTTTTAACAGGGAAGGGTGATATCTATGGCTACACCTTC. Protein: CASSPVLTGKGDIYGYTF.

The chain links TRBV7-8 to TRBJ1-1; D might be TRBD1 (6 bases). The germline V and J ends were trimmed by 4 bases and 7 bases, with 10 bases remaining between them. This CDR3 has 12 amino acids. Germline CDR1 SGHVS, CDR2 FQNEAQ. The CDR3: CASSSRGFEAFF. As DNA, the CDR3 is TGTGCCAGCAGCTCTAGGGGGTTTGAAGCTTTCTTT.

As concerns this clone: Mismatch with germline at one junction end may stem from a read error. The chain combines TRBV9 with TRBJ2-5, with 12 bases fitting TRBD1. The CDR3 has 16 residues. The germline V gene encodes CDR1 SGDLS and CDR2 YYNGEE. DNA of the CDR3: TGTGCCAGCAGCCCGGGACAGGGGGCGACCCAAGAGCCCCAGTACTTC. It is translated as CASSPGQGATQEPQYF.